The present TCR beta chain was sequenced within a study of cytomegalovirus exposure and HLA in healthy donors. Findings and limits, study-wide: In an earlier analysis, most TCR beta V segments were productive about 87% or about 30% of the time.

Concerning this clone itself: Antigen specificity is unknown.

There are 14 residues in the CDR3. Per the germline V gene, CDR1 is SGDLS and CDR2 is YYNGEE. Between the trimmed V and J ends, which lost 4 bases and 7 bases, there was a span of 17 bases. Amplification used 60 Vbeta primers and 13 Jbeta primers. This table comes from immunoSEQ multiplex PCR, and its TCRdb copy is limited to in-frame clones, with some not included. The top ten hold about 7.7% of the sample, which has about 110,000 clones, roughly 80% seen once. This clonotype was obtained from a woman between 50 and 59 years old in good health and CMV-seropositive. J is TRBJ2-5 and V is TRBV9; the D is unclear. Specimen: PBMCs. Written as DNA, the CDR3 is TGTGCCAGCAGCCCGACTGGCCAGATTGGGACCCAGTACTTC. This encodes CASSPTGQIGTQYF.